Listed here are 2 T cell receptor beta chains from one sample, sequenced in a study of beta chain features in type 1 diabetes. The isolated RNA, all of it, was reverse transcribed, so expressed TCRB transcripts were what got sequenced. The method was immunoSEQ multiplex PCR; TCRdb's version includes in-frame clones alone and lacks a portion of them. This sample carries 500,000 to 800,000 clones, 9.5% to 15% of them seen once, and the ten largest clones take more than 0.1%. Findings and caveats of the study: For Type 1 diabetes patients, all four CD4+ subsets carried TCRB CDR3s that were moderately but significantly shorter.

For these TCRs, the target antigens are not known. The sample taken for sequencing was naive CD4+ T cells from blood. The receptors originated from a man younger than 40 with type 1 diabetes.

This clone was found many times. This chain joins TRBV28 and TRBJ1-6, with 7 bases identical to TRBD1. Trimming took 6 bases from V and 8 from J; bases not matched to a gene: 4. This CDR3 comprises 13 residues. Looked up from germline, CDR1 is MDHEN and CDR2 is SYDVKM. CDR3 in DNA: TGTGCCAGCAGGGGGACAGCGCATTCACCCCTCCACTTT. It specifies CASRGTAHSPLHF.

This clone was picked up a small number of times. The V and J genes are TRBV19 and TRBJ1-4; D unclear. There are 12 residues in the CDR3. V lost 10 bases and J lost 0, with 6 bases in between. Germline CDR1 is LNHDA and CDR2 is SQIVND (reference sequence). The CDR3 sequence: CATRATNEKLFF. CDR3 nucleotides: TGTGCCACGCGGGCAACTAATGAAAAACTGTTTTTT.